This TCR beta chain was recorded in a study of cytomegalovirus exposure and HLA in healthy donors. The wider study: Sequencing of about 179 million T cells in an earlier analysis found around 110 million unique TCR beta sequences. Findings and caveats of the study: Later work associated fewer than 20,000 TCR beta sequences with HLA alleles at 0.05 false discovery rate. Among the most significant clusters, several appeared linked to common viral pathogens in a later analysis. Researchers catalogued about 160 TCR beta chains as cytomegalovirus-associated.

The CDR3 sequence is 16 residues long. After removal of 1 base from V and 11 bases from J, the junction contained 13 bases not matched to a gene. CDR1 and CDR2 from the germline V gene are KGHSH and LQKENI. About this clone: Its target is not known.

The PCR was carried out with 60 Vbeta primers and 13 Jbeta primers. The repertoire was sequenced with immunoSEQ multiplex PCR; TCRdb's copy has only in-frame clones and lacks some. The table records roughly 120,000 clones, around 80% of them present only once. Source material: PBMCs. V usage is TRBV18 and J usage is TRBJ1-3; 8 bases match TRBD1. This TCR derives from a middle-aged man in good health and CMV-seronegative. The CDR3 is CASSPLDRASRGAIYF. The CDR3 DNA reads as TGTGCCAGCTCACCACTGGACAGGGCTTCCCGAGGCGCCATATATTTT.